The 21 T cell receptor beta chains reported below all come from one sample, sequenced in a study of CD8+ T cells in alopecia areata. As to treatment: oral pan-JAK inhibitor, 5-10 mg twice daily. RNA extraction was followed by reverse transcription into cDNA, which acted as the sequencing template. Only in-frame clones appear in the TCRdb table, and some are missing; sequencing was by immunoSEQ multiplex PCR. Of 200,000 to 250,000 clones listed, roughly three fifths are singletons. The sequencing here drew on CD4+ T cells sorted from blood, taken at week 44, from a patient treated with tofacitinib. The receptor set was obtained from a human donor with alopecia areata.

This clone was picked up one time. One end of the junction fails to match germline, which may point to a read error. The rearrangement links TRBV7-8 to TRBJ2-7, with 7 bases aligning to TRBD1. The CDR3 is 13 amino acids. Germline V gives CDR1 SGHVS, CDR2 FQNEAQ. The CDR3 here is CASSSGTDDLPDF. Written as DNA, the CDR3 is TGTGCCAGCAGCTCCGGGACAGATGATCTCCCCGACTTC.

The chain joins TRBV29-1 to TRBJ1-1; D ambiguous. The CDR3 totals 13 residues. Deletions cut 5 bases from V and 1 base from J, with 11 bases between. Germline-derived CDR1 and CDR2 are SQVTM and ANQGSEA. The CDR3 reads CSVLSGSNTEAFF. The DNA for the CDR3 is TGCAGCGTTCTCTCGGGGTCGAACACTGAAGCTTTCTTT.

The rearrangement joins TRBV29-1 to TRBJ1-2; D gene uncertain. Germline V gives CDR1 SQVTM, CDR2 ANQGSEA. V gave up 5 bases and J gave up 4 bases, with 17 bases separating them. There are 14 residues in the CDR3. The CDR3 spells CSVQEFDTLYGYTF. The CDR3, as DNA: TGCAGCGTTCAGGAATTCGACACGCTCTATGGCTACACCTTC.

The chain uses TRBV29-1 and TRBJ1-1; no definite D call. Between the trimmed V and J ends, which lost 3 bases and 5 bases, there was a span of 10 bases. CDR3 size: 12 residues. Germline-derived CDR1 and CDR2 are SQVTM and ANQGSEA. In DNA, the CDR3 is TGCAGCGTTGAGGGTATCGGAACTGAAGCTTTCTTT. Translating gives CSVEGIGTEAFF.

This clone has a handful of counts. V is TRBV29-1 and J is TRBJ1-2; no clear D gene. Trimming cost V 2 bases and J 2 bases, with 6 bases left between them. The germline CDR1 and CDR2 sequences are SQVTM and ANQGSEA. The CDR3 contains 12 residues. The CDR3 DNA follows: TGCAGCGTTGAAACAAGGAACTATGGCTACACCTTC. Its protein is CSVETRNYGYTF.

V gene TRBV7-3 combines with J gene TRBJ1-1, with a weak D call TRBD1 (5 bases). The germline V gene encodes CDR1 SGHTA and CDR2 FQGTGA. The CDR3 length is 15 residues. The V end was cut by 5 bases, the J end by 3 bases, with 16 bases between. The CDR3 DNA follows: TGTGCCAGCAGCCCCAACCCAGGGAGGGACACTGAAGCTTTCTTT. This translates into CASSPNPGRDTEAFF.

The chain employs TRBV29-1 and TRBJ1-5; TRBD1 might be the D (6 bases). The germline gives CDR1 SQVTM, CDR2 ANQGSEA. V was clipped by 8 bases and J by 7 bases, with 18 bases between them. This CDR3 has 13 residues. In DNA form, the CDR3 reads TGCAGCACTAGCACGGGGGCTGACCAGCCCCAGCATTTT. Amino acid sequence: CSTSTGADQPQHF.

The chain carries TRBV2 and TRBJ2-3, with 9 nucleotides matching TRBD2. V was pared by 4 bases and J by 4 bases, with 15 bases of the junction left unmatched. From germline, CDR1 is SNHLY and CDR2 FYNNEI. CDR3 length: 18 amino acids. CDR3 nucleotides: TGTGCCAGCAGTGTGAGGTCCCGGCGGGGGGGCGAGGCAGATACGCAGTATTTT. Translation gives CASSVRSRRGGEADTQYF.

J is TRBJ1-2 and V is TRBV7-2, with 9 bases fitting TRBD1. Unmatched junction bases numbered 12, after V lost 2 bases and J lost 8 bases. CDR1 and CDR2 from the germline V gene are SGHTA and FQGNSA. The CDR3 has 16 amino acids. Written as DNA, the CDR3 is TGTGCCAGCAGCTTAATGGACAGGGGTGAGGGTAGGGGCTACACCTTC. Protein product: CASSLMDRGEGRGYTF.

The chain couples TRBV29-1 to TRBJ2-3; D is ambiguous. Between the trimmed V and J ends, which lost 7 bases and 2 bases, there was a span of 4 bases. The CDR3 loop spans 10 amino acids. The germline CDR1 and CDR2 sequences are SQVTM and ANQGSEA. DNA of the CDR3: TGCAGCGCTCTCACAGATACGCAGTATTTT. Translation: CSALTDTQYF.

V is TRBV29-1 and J is TRBJ2-1; possible D gene TRBD2, 7 bases. CDR1 and CDR2 (germline): SQVTM, ANQGSEA. The V gene lost 8 bases and the J gene lost 1 base, with 15 bases spanning the gap. The CDR3 spans 14 residues. CDR3 nucleotides: TGCAGCTTTCGCAGGGGAGGGTCCTACAATGAGCAGTTCTTC. This encodes CSFRRGGSYNEQFF.

The genes are TRBV7-2 and TRBJ1-6; tentatively, D is TRBD1 (5 bases). The CDR3 is 15 residues long. The germline V gene has CDR1 SGHTA and CDR2 FQGNSA. The V end was cut by 9 bases, the J end by 6 bases, with 18 bases between. The CDR3 protein is CASTTRGIGNSPLHF. The DNA of the CDR3 is TGTGCCAGTACCACCCGGGGGATTGGTAATTCACCCCTCCACTTT.

V is TRBV9 and J is TRBJ1-1; a possible D gene is TRBD1 (5 bases). Germline CDR1 is SGDLS and CDR2 is YYNGEE. V was cut by 2 bases and J by 0 bases, with 11 bases left in between. This CDR3 is 15 amino acids long. The CDR3 DNA is TGTGCCAGCAGCGTCGGGGGACCCCTGAACACTGAAGCTTTCTTT. Protein: CASSVGGPLNTEAFF.

J is TRBJ1-2 and V is TRBV15; 10 nucleotides agree with TRBD1. The V and J ends lost 3 bases and 7 bases, in that order; junction bases with no gene match: 8. CDR1 is LNHNV, CDR2 YYDKDF, per germline (reference sequence). The CDR3 spans 15 residues. For the CDR3, the DNA is TGTGCCACCAGCAGCCCGACAGGGGGCTATCGTGGCTACACCTTC. Its translation: CATSSPTGGYRGYTF.

The chain is built from TRBV19 and TRBJ1-4; D perhaps matches TRBD1 (5 bases). V was shortened by 7 bases and J by 8 bases, with 14 bases between the two germline ends. Germline CDR1 reads LNHDA; CDR2 reads SQIVND (reference sequence). This CDR3 comprises 13 residues. CDR3 amino acids: CASTGRAMEKLFF. CDR3 coding DNA: TGTGCCAGTACCGGCAGGGCTATGGAAAAACTGTTTTTT.

A remark on this clone: Distinct nucleotide sequences in the sample also encode this CDR3. The chain carries TRBV9 and TRBJ1-1; D remains unclear. V was clipped by 1 base and J by 2 bases, with 6 bases between them. The CDR3 length is 13 residues. Germline CDR1 reads SGDLS; CDR2 reads YYNGEE. CDR3 bases: TGTGCCAGCAGCGTATCGGGAAACACTGAAGCTTTCTTT. Encoded protein: CASSVSGNTEAFF.

The DNA for the CDR3 is TGTGCCAGCAGCGGAGGGTTGACAGTGAACACTGAAGCTTTCTTT. This gives the protein CASSGGLTVNTEAFF. V and J are TRBV5-4 and TRBJ1-1, with a weak D call TRBD1 (5 bases). Trimming shortened V by 4 bases and J by 0 bases, and 13 bases separated the two germline ends. The CDR3 is 15 residues long. Germline V gives CDR1 SGHNT, CDR2 YYREEE (reference sequence). Combining the CDR3 with reference TRBV5-4 and TRBJ1-1 gives the whole variable domain ETGVTQSPTHLIKTRGQQVTLRCSSQSGHNTVSWYQQALGQGPQFIFQYYREEENGRGNFPPRFSGLQFPNYSSELNVNALELDDSALYLCASSGGLTVNTEAFFGQGTRLTVV.

DNA for the CDR3: TGTGCCAGCAGTGAGTGGGCCGGGGAGCTGTTTTTT. Translation gives CASSEWAGELFF. The chain joins TRBV28 to TRBJ2-2; D gene ambiguous. The CDR3 runs to 12 residues. Germline CDR1 reads MDHEN; CDR2 reads SYDVKM. V shed 5 bases and J shed 6 bases, with 7 bases lying between them.

This chain uses TRBV19 with TRBJ2-2; TRBD1 might be the D (5 bases). CDR3 size: 14 residues. V lost 3 bases, J lost 6 bases, and 11 bases lay in between. CDR1 is LNHDA and CDR2 is SQIVND in the germline V gene (reference sequence). The CDR3 DNA reads as TGTGCCAGTAGTATTTCCCGCAGGGCCGGGGAGCTGTTTTTT. It specifies CASSISRRAGELFF.

This rearrangement joins TRBV6-6 to TRBJ2-3, with D uncertain. The germline CDR1 and CDR2 sequences are MNHNY and SVGAGI (reference sequence). The V and J ends lost 0 bases and 2 bases respectively, with 3 bases between them. This CDR3 is built from 13 residues. CDR3 nucleotide sequence: TGTGCCAGCAGTTACTCGCCCACAGATACGCAGTATTTT. Protein sequence: CASSYSPTDTQYF.

The V call is TRBV5-6, the J call TRBJ1-2; the D is unclear. The germline CDR1 and CDR2 sequences are SGHDT and YYEEEE. This CDR3 spans 13 amino acids. Trimming removed 5 bases at V and 4 bases at J, with 12 bases between. The CDR3: CASSLTGSYGYTF. CDR3 DNA: TGTGCCAGCAGTTTGACGGGGAGCTATGGCTACACCTTC.